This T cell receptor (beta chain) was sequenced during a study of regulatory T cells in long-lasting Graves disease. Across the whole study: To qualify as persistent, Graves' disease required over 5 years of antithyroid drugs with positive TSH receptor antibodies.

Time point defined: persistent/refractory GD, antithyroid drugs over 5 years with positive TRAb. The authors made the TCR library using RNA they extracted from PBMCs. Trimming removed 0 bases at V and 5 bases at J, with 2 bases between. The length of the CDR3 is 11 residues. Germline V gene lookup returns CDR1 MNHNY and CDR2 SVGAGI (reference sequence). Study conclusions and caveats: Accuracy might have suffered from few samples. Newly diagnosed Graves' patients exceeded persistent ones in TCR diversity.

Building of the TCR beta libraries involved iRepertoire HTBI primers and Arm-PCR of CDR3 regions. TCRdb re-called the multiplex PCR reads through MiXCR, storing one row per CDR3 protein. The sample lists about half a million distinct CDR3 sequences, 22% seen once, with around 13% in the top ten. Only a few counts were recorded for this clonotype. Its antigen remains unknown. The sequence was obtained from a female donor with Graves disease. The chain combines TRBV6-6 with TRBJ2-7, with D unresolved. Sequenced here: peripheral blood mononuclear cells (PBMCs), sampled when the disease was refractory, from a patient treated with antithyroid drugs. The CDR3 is CASSYSHEQYF. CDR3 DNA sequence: TGTGCCAGCAGTTACTCGCACGAGCAGTACTTC.